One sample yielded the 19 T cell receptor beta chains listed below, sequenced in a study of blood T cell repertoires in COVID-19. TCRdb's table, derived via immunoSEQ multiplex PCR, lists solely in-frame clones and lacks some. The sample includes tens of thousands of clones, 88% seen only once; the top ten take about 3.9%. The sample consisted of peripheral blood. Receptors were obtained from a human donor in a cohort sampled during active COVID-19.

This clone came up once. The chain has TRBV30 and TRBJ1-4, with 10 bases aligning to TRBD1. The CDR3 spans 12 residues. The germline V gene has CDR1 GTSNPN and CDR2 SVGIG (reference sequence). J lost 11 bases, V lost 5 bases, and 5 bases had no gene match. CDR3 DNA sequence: TGTGCCTGGGAGGGGACAGGGGAGAAACTGTTTTTT. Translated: CAWEGTGEKLFF.

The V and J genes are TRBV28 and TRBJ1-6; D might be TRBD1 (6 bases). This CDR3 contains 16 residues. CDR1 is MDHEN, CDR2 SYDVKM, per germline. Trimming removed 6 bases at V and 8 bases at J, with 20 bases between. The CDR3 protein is CASRNLPGHQYSPLHF. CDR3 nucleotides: TGTGCCAGCAGAAATCTTCCGGGACACCAGTATTCACCCCTCCACTTT.

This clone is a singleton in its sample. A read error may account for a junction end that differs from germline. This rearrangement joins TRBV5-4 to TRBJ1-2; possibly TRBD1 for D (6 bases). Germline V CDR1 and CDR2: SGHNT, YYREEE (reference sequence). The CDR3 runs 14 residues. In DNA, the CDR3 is TGTGCCAGCAGCTGGGGGGGGATACAGGGTCGAGAGCCCTTC. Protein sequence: CASSWGGIQGREPF.

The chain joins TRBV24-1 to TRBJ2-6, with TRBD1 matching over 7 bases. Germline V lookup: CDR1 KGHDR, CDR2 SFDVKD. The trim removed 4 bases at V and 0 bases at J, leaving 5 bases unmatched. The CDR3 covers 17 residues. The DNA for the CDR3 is TGTGCCACCAGTGACTGGGACAGCAGCTCTGGGGCCAACGTCCTGACTTTC. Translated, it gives CATSDWDSSSGANVLTF.

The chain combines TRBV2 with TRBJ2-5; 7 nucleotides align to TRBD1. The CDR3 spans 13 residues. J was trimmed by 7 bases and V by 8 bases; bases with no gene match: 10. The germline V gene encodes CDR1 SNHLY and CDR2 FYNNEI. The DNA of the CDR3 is TGTGCCAGCGTCTACGTACGACAGGGGACCCAGTACTTC. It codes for CASVYVRQGTQYF.

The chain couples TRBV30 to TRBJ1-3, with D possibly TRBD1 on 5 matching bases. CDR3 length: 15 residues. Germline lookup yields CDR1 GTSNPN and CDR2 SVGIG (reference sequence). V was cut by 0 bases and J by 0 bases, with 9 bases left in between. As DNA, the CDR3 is TGTGCCTGGAGTGTACTAACAGGCTCTGGAAACACCATATATTTT. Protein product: CAWSVLTGSGNTIYF.

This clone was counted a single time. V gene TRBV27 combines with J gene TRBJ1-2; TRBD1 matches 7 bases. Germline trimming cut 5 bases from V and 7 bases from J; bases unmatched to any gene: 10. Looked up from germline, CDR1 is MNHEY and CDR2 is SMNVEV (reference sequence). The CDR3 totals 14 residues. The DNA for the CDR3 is TGTGCCAGCAGTCGGTCCGGGACAGCTGCTGGCTACACCTTC. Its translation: CASSRSGTAAGYTF.

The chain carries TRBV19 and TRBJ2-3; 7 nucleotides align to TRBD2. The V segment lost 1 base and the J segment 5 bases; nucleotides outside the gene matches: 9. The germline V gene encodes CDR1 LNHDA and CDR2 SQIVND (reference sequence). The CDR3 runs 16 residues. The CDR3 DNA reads TGTGCCAGTAGTATAGTCGGCCCGGGGGGAATAGATACGCAGTATTTT. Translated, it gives CASSIVGPGGIDTQYF.

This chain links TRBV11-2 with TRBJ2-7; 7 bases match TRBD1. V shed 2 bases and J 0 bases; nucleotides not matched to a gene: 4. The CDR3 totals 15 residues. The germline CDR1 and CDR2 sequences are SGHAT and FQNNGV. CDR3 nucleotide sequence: TGTGCCAGCAGCTTATGGGACAGCAGCTCCTACGAGCAGTACTTC. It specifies CASSLWDSSSYEQYF.

CDR3 residues: CASRRDRATNEKLFF. In DNA, the CDR3 is TGTGCCAGCAGGAGAGACAGGGCAACTAATGAAAAACTGTTTTTT. The chain links TRBV2 to TRBJ1-4; 7 bases match TRBD1. The trim removed 6 bases at V and 0 bases at J, leaving 4 bases unmatched. Germline CDR1 reads SNHLY; CDR2 reads FYNNEI. This CDR3 region has 15 residues.

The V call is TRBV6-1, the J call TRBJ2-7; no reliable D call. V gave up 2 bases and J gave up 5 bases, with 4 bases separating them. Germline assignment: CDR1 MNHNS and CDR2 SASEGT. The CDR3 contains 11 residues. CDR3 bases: TGTGCCAGCAGTGAAATAAACGAGCAGTACTTC. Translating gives CASSEINEQYF.

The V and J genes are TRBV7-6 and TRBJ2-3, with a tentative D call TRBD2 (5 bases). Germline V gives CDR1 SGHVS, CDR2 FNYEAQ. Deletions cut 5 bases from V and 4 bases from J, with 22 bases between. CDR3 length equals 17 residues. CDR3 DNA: TGTGCCAGCAGCGACGCAACTGGGCGGGCGGGTCCAGATACGCAGTATTTT. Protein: CASSDATGRAGPDTQYF.

In DNA form, the CDR3 reads TGTGCCACCCTGACGGGAAGCCTCAACACCGGGGAGCTGTTTTTT. The encoded protein is CATLTGSLNTGELFF. The rearrangement links TRBV27 to TRBJ2-2; D is possibly TRBD2 (5 bases). Trimming left V 10 bases short and J 2 bases short, with 17 bases between. This CDR3 has 15 amino acids. In germline, CDR1 is MNHEY, CDR2 SMNVEV (reference sequence).

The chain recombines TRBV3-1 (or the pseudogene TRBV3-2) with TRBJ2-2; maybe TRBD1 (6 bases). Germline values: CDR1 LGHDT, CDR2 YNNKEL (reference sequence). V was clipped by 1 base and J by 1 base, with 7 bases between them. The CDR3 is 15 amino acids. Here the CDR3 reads CASSQVGGNTGELFF. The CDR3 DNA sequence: TGTGCCAGCAGCCAAGTAGGGGGGAACACCGGGGAGCTGTTTTTT.

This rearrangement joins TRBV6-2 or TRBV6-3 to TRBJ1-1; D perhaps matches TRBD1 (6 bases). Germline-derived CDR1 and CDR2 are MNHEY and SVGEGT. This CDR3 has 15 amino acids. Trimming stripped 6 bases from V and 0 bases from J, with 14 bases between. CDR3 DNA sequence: TGTGCCAGCAGCTTGCAACAGGGTTTGAACACTGAAGCTTTCTTT. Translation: CASSLQQGLNTEAFF.

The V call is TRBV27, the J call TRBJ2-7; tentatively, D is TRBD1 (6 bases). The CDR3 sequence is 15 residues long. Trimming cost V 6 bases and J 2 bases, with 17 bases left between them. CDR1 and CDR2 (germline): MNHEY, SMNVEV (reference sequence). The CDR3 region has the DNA TGTGCCAGCAGGACCAGGGGCCCTAGGGCCTACGAGCAGTACTTC. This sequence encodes CASRTRGPRAYEQYF.

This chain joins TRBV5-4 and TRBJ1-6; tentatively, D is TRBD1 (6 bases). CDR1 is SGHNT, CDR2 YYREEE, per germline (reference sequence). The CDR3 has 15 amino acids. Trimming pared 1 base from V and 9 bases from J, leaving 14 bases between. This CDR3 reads CASSLSGTRGSPLHF. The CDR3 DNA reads TGTGCCAGCAGCTTGTCCGGGACAAGGGGTTCACCCCTCCACTTT.

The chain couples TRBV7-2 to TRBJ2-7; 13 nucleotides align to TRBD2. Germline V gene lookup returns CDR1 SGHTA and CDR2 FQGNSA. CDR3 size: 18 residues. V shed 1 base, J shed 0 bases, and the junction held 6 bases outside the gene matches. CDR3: CASSLVWTSGGSSYEQYF. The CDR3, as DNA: TGTGCCAGCAGCTTAGTTTGGACTAGCGGGGGTAGCTCCTACGAGCAGTACTTC.

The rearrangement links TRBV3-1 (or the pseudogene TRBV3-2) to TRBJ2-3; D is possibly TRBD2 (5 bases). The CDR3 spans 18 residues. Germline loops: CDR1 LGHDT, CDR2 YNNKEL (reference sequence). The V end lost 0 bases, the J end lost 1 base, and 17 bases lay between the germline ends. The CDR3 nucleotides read TGTGCCAGCAGCCAAGAAGGTAGCGCCCACCGGGGCACAGATACGCAGTATTTT. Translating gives CASSQEGSAHRGTDTQYF.